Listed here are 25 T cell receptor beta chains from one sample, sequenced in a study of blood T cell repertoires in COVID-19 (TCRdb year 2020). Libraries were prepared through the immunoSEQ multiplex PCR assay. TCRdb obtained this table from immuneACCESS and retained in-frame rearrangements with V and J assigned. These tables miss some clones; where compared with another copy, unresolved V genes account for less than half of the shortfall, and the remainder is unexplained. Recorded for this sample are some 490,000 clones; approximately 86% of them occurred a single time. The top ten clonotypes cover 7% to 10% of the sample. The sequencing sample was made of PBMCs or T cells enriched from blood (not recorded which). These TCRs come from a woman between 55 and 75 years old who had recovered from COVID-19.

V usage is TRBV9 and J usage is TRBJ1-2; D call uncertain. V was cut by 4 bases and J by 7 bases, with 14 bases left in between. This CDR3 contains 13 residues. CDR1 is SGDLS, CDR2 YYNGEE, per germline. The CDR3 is CASSPGEGGGYTF. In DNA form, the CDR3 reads TGTGCCAGCAGCCCCGGGGAGGGAGGTGGCTACACCTTC.

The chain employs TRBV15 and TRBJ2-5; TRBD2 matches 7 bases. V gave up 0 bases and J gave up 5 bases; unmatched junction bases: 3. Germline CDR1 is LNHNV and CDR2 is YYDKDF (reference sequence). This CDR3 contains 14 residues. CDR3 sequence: CATSRDRGGETQYF. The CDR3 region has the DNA TGTGCCACCAGCAGAGACCGGGGAGGGGAGACCCAGTACTTC.

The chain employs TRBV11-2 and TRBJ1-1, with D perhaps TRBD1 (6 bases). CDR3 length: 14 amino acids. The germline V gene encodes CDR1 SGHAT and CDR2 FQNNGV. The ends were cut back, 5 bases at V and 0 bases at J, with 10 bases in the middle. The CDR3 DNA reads TGTGCCAGCAGCACCGGGACATTGAACACTGAAGCTTTCTTT. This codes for CASSTGTLNTEAFF. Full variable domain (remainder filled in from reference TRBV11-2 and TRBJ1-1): EAGVAQSPRYKIIEKRQSVAFWCNPISGHATLYWYQQILGQGPKLLIQFQNNGVVDDSQLPKDRFSAERLKGVDSTLKIQPAKLEDSAVYLCASSTGTLNTEAFFGQGTRLTVV.

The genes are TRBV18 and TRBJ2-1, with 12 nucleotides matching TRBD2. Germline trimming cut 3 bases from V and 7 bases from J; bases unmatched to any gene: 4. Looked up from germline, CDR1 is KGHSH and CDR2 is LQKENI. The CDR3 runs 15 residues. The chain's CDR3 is CASSPSLAGGNEQFF. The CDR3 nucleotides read TGTGCCAGCTCACCGTCGCTAGCGGGGGGGAATGAGCAGTTCTTC.

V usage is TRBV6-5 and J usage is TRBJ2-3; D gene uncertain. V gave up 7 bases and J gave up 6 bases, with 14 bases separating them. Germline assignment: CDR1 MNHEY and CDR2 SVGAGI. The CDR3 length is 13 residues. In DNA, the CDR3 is TGTGCCAGCACCCCCCGCCTGGGCGATACGCAGTATTTT. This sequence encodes CASTPRLGDTQYF.

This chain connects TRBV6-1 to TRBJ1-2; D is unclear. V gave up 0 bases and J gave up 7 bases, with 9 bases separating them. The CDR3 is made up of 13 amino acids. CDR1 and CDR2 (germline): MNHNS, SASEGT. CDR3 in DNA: TGTGCCAGCAGTGAAGCAAGCGGGCTTGGCTACACCTTC. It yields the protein CASSEASGLGYTF.

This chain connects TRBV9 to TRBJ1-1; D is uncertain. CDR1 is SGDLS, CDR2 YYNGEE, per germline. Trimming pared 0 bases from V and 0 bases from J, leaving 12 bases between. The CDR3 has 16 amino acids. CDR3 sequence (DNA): TGTGCCAGCAGCGTAGCAGGTGCCGGGATGAACACTGAAGCTTTCTTT. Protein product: CASSVAGAGMNTEAFF.

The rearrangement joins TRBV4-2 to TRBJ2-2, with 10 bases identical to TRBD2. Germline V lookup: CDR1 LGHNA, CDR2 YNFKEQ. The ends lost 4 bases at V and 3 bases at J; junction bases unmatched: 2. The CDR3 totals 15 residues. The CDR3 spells CASSLAGGYTGELFF. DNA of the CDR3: TGTGCCAGCAGCCTAGCGGGGGGATACACCGGGGAGCTGTTTTTT.

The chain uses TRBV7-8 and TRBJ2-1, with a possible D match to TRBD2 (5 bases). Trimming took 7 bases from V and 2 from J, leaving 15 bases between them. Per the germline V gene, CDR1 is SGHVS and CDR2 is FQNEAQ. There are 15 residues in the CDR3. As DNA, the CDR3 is TGTGCCAGCAATATGTTCGGGGAGACCTACAATGAGCAGTTCTTC. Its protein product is CASNMFGETYNEQFF.

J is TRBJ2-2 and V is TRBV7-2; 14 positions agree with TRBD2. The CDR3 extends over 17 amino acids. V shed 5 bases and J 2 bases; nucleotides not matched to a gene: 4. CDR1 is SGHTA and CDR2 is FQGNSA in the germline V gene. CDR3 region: CASSRTSGGRNTGELFF. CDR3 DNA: TGTGCCAGCAGCCGGACTAGCGGGGGGCGAAACACCGGGGAGCTGTTTTTT.

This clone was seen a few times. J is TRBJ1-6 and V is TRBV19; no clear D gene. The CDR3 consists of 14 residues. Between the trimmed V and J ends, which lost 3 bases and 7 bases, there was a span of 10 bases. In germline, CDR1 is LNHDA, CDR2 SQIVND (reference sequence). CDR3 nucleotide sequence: TGTGCCAGTAGTATCGAGAATCCGAATTCACCCCTCCACTTT. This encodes CASSIENPNSPLHF. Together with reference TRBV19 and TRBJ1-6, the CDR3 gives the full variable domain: DGGITQSPKYLFRKEGQNVTLSCEQNLNHDAMYWYRQDPGQGLRLIYYSQIVNDFQKGDIAEGYSVSREKKESFPLTVTSAQKNPTAFYLCASSIENPNSPLHFGNGTRLTVT.

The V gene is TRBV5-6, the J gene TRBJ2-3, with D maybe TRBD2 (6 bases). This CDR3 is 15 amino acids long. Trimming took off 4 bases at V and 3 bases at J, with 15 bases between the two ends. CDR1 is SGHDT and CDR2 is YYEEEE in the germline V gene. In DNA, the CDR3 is TGTGCCAGCAGCCCGGGGATTAGCGGAACAGATACGCAGTATTTT. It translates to CASSPGISGTDTQYF.

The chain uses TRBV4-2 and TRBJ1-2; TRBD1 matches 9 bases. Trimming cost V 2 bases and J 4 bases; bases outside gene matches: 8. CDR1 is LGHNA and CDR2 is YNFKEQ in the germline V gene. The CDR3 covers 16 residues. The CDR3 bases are TGTGCCAGCAGCCAAATACAGGGGGCGAGAGGCTATGGCTACACCTTC. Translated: CASSQIQGARGYGYTF.

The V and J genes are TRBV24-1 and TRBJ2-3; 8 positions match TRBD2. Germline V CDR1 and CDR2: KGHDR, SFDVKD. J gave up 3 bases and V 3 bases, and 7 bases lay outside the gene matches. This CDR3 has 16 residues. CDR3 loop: CATSDPGVAGTDTQYF. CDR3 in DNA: TGTGCCACCAGTGATCCTGGGGTAGCGGGGACAGATACGCAGTATTTT.

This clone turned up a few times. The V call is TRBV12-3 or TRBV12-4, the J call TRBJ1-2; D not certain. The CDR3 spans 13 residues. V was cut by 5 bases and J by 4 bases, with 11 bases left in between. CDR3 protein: CASSTQTLYGYTF. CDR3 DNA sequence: TGTGCCAGCAGTACTCAAACCCTCTATGGCTACACCTTC.

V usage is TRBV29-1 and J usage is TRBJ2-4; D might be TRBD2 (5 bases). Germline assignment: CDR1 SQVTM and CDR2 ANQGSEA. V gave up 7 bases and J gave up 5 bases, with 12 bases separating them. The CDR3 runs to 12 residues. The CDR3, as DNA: TGCAGCGCGAGAGGGATCCAAAACATTCAGTACTTC. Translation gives CSARGIQNIQYF.

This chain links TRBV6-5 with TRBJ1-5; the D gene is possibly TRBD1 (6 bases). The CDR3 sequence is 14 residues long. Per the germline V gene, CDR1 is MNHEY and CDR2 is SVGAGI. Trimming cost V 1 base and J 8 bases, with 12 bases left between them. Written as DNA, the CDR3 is TGTGCCAGCAGTTACTTAAGGGGGGGGGAGCCCCAGCATTTT. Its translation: CASSYLRGGEPQHF.

The CDR3 bases are TGTGCCAGCAGTTTGCGGGGCCAAGAGACCCAGTACTTC. Translating gives CASSLRGQETQYF. The chain recombines TRBV12-3 or TRBV12-4 with TRBJ2-5, with D tentatively TRBD2 (6 bases). CDR3 length: 13 residues. V was shortened by 3 bases and J by 1 base, with 6 bases between the two germline ends.

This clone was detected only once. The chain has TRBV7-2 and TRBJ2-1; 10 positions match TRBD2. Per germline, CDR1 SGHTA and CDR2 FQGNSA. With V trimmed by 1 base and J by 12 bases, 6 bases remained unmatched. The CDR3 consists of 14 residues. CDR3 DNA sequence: TGTGCCAGCAGCTTAGGGACTAGCGGTTCGGGGCAGTTCTTC. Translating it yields CASSLGTSGSGQFF.

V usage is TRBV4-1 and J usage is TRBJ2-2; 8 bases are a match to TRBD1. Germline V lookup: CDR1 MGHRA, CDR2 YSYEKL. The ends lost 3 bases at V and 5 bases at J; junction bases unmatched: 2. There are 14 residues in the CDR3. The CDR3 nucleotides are TGCGCCAGCAGCCATAACAGGGGGACCGGGGAGCTGTTTTTT. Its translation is CASSHNRGTGELFF.

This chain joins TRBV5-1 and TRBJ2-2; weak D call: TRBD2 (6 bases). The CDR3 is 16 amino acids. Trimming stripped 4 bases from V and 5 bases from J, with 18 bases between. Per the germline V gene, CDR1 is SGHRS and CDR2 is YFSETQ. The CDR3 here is CASSLSVFGGTGELFF. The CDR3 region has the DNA TGCGCCAGCAGCCTTTCCGTTTTTGGGGGGACCGGGGAGCTGTTTTTT.

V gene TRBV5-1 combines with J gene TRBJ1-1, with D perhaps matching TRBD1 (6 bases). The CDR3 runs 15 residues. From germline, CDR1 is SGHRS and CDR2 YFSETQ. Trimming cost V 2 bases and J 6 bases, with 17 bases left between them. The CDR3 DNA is TGCGCCAGCAGCTTCGCAGGGGCTGCGGGGGCTGAAGCTTTCTTT. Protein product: CASSFAGAAGAEAFF.

CDR3 amino acids: CASGRDRVSEQYV. DNA of the CDR3: TGTGCCAGCGGGAGGGACAGGGTAAGCGAGCAGTACGTC. This rearrangement joins TRBV6-6 to TRBJ2-7; the match to TRBD1 covers 9 bases. The CDR3 extends over 13 amino acids. Germline assignment: CDR1 MNHNY and CDR2 SVGAGI (reference sequence). Trimming at V came to 8 bases and at J to 6 bases, leaving 8 bases not matched to a gene.

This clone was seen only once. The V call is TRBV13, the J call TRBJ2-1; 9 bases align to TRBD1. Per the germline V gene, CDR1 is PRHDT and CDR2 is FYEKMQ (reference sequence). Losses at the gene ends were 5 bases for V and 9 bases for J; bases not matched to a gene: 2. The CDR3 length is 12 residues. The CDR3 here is CASSRQGGEQFF. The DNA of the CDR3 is TGTGCCAGCAGCCGACAGGGGGGTGAGCAGTTCTTC.

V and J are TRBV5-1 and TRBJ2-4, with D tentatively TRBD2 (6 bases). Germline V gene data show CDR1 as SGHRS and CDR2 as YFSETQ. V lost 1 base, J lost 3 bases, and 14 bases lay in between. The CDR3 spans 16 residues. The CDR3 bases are TGCGCCAGCAGCTTGAGAGGACCCGGGGGCAAAAACATTCAGTACTTC. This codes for CASSLRGPGGKNIQYF. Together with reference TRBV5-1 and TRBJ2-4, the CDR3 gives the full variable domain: KAGVTQTPRYLIKTRGQQVTLSCSPISGHRSVSWYQQTPGQGLQFLFEYFSETQRNKGNFPGRFSGRQFSNSRSEMNVSTLELGDSALYLCASSLRGPGGKNIQYFGAGTRLSVL.